This T cell receptor (beta chain) was identified during a study of cytomegalovirus exposure and HLA in healthy donors (dated by TCRdb to 2017 to 2019). Study-level background: A later analysis indicated that the 90 to 150 validation repertoires were generated on the platform also employed for the 670 or so repertoires of the first cohort. In addition to the first cohort of about 650 subjects, a separate validation cohort of 120 different subjects was used. To predict cytomegalovirus infection status, the study brought together high-throughput TCR immunosequencing, statistical association of individual TCRs with disease status, and machine learning. The study was designed to test whether signatures of past pathogen exposure could be identified by cataloging public T cell receptors.

The donors were included in the validation cohort of over a hundred subjects, a group kept apart from the roughly 670-subject first cohort. Results and caveats for the whole study, not just this receptor: A later analysis found that TCRs clustered in the first cohort also tended to co-occur in the 120 validation repertoires, with just under 95% of cluster scores above 0. In both the original and validation cohorts, the classifier was reported to diagnose cytomegalovirus status with high specificity and sensitivity. A few of the identified cytomegalovirus-associated TCR beta chains were confirmed in vitro to be specific for cytomegalovirus antigens. The study listed approximately 150 TCR beta chains as associated with cytomegalovirus. A later analysis had no HLA typing for the validation cohort, so co-occurrence there was scored across all 110 or so repertoires. While some public TCRs were present in many individuals, most TCR sequences turned up only very rarely across donors. The authors suggested that the approach could potentially be generalized to other disease states and immunological phenotypes.

Unmatched junction bases come to 10, with V trimmed by 4 bases and J by 10 bases. The CDR3 spans 15 residues, from the cysteine through the phenylalanine. The DNA shown is the 45-base CDR3, in frame from base 1. CDR1 is given as SGHNT and CDR2 as YENEEA, both from the germline V gene. Of note for this clone: Its antigen is currently not known. No clone much larger than this one lies a single base away; base qualities are absent.

The library was prepared using the immunoSEQ multiplex PCR assay. Per the original workflow: To diagnose cytomegalovirus status from the catalog of TCR beta chain sequences, a statistical classification framework was built. What TCRdb holds here is the immuneACCESS table cut down to in-frame rearrangements. Part of the clones is not present; checked against another copy, under half of the missing clones reflect an unresolved V gene, and the others are unexplained. Clone size and the V and J calls come from that table; the DNA yielded D and trimming. Here the sample has 110,000 or so clones; about 82% occur a single time. Roughly 5.3% of the sample comes from the top ten.

The clonotype comes from a man between 18 and 35 years old in good health and CMV-seronegative. The chain couples TRBV11-3 to TRBJ2-1; 10 junctional bases match TRBD2. Sample: PBMCs. In nucleotide form, the sequence is TGTGCCAGCAGCTCTTCTAGCGGGAGTATTGGAGAGCAGTTCTTC. This sequence encodes CASSSSSGSIGEQFF.